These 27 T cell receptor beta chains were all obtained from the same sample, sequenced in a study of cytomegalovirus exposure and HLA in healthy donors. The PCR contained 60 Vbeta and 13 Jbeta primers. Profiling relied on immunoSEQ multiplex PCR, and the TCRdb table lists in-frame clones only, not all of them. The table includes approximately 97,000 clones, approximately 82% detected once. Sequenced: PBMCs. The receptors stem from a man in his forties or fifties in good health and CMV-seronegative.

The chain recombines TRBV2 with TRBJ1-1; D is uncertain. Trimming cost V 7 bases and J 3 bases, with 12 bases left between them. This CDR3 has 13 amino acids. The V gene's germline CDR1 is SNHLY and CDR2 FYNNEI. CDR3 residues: CASIRTSHTEAFF. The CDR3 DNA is TGTGCCAGCATCCGCACTTCCCACACTGAAGCTTTCTTT. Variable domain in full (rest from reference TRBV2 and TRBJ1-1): EPEVTQTPSHQVTQMGQEVILRCVPISNHLYFYWYRQILGQKVEFLVSFYNNEISEKSEIFDDQFSVERPDGSNFTLKIRSTKLEDSAMYFCASIRTSHTEAFFGQGTRLTVV.

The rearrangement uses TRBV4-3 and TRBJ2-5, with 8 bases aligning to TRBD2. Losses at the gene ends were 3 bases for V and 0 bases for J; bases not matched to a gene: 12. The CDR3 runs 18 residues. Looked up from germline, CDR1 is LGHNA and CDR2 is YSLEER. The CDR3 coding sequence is TGCGCCAGCAGCCAGTTCGGGTGGGATAGCGGGGACCAAGAGACCCAGTACTTC. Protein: CASSQFGWDSGDQETQYF.

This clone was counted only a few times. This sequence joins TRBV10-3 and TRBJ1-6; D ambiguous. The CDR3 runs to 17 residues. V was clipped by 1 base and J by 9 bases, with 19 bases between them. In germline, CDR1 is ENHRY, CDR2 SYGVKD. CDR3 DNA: TGTGCCATCAGTGAGTGGCAAGGAGGGAACTTAGGTTCACCCCTCCACTTT. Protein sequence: CAISEWQGGNLGSPLHF.

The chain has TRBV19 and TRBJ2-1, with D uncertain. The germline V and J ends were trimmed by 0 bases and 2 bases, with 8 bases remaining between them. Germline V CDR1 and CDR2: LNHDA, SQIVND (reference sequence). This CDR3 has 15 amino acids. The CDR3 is CASSIDVETYNEQFF. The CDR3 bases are TGTGCCAGTAGTATAGATGTAGAAACCTACAATGAGCAGTTCTTC.

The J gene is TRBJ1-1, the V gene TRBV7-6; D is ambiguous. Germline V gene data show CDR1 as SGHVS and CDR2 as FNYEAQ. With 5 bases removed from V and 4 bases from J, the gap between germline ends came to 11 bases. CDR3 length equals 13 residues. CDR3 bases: TGTGCCAGCAGCCCGCAACCGAGCACTGAAGCTTTCTTT. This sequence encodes CASSPQPSTEAFF.

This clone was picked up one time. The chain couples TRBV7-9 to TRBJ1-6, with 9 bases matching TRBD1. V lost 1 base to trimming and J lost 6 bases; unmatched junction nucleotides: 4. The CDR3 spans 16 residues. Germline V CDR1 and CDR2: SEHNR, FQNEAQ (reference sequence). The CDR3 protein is CASSLGDRAINSPLHF. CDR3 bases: TGTGCCAGCAGCTTAGGGGACAGGGCAATTAATTCACCCCTCCACTTT.

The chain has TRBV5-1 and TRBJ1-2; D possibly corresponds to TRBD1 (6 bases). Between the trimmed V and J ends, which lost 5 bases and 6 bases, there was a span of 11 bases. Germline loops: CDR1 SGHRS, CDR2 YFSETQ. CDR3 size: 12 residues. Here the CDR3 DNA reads TGCGCCAGCAGTATTTCAGGGGATGGCTACACCTTC. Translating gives CASSISGDGYTF. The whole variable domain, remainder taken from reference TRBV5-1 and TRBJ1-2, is KAGVTQTPRYLIKTRGQQVTLSCSPISGHRSVSWYQQTPGQGLQFLFEYFSETQRNKGNFPGRFSGRQFSNSRSEMNVSTLELGDSALYLCASSISGDGYTFGSGTRLTVV.

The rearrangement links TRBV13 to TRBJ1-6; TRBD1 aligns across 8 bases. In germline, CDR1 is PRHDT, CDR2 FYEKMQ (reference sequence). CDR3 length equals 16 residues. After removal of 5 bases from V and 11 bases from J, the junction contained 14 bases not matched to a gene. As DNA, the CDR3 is TGTGCCAGCAGCCAATCCCCTAGGACAGGGAAGACACCCCTCCACTTT. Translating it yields CASSQSPRTGKTPLHF. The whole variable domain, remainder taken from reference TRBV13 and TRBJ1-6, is AAGVIQSPRHLIKEKRETATLKCYPIPRHDTVYWYQQGPGQDPQFLISFYEKMQSDKGSIPDRFSAQQFSDYHSELNMSSLELGDSALYFCASSQSPRTGKTPLHFGNGTRLTVT.

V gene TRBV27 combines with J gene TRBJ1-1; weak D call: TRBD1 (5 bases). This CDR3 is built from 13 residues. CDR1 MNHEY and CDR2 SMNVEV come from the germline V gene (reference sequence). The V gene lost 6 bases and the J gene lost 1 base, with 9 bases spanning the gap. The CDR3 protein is CASRATGNTEAFF. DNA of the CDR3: TGTGCCAGCAGGGCCACAGGGAACACTGAAGCTTTCTTT.

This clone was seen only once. The CDR3 DNA follows: TGTGCCAGCAGTTTAACGACACACTACGAGCAGTACTTC. It specifies CASSLTTHYEQYF. V and J are TRBV27 and TRBJ2-7; the D is unclear. The length of the CDR3 is 13 residues. Germline V gives CDR1 MNHEY, CDR2 SMNVEV (reference sequence). Trimming removed 2 bases from V and 3 bases from J, with 8 bases in between.

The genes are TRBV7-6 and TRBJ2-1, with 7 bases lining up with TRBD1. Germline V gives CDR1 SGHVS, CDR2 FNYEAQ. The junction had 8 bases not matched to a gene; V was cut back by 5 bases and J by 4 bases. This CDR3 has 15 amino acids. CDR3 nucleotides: TGTGCCAGCAGCATACAGGGGTGGGGATACAATGAGCAGTTCTTC. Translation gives CASSIQGWGYNEQFF.

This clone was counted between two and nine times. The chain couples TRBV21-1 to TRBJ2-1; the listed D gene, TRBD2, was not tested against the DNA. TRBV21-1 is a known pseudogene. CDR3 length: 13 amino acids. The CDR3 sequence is CASSGGDTSEQFF. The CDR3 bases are TGTGCCAGCAGCGGAGGGGATACGAGTGAGCAGTTCTTC.

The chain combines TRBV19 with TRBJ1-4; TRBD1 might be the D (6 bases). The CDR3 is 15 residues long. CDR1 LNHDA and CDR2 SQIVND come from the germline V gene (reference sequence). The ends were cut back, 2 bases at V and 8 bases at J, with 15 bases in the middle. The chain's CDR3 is CASSIRPGAAEKLFF. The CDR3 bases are TGTGCCAGTAGTATACGGCCAGGGGCGGCCGAAAAACTGTTTTTT.

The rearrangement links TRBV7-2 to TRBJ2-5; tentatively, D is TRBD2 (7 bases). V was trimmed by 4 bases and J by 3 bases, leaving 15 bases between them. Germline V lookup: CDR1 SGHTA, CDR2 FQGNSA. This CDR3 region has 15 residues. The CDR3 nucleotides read TGTGCCAGCAGCTGGGGTGGGGGGGCCGAAGAGACCCAGTACTTC. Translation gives CASSWGGGAEETQYF.

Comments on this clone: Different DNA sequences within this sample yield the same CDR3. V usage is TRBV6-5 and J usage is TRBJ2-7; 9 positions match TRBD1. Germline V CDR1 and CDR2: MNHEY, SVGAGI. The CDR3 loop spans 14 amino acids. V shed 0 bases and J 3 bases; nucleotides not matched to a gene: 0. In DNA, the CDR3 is TGTGCCAGCAGTTACTCGGACAGGGGCTACGAGCAGTACTTC. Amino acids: CASSYSDRGYEQYF.

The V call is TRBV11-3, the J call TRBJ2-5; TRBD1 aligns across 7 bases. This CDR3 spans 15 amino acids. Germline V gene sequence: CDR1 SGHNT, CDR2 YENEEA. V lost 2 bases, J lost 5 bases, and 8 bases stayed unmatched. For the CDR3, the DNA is TGTGCCAGCAGCTTACAGACAGGGCCTCAGGAGACCCAGTACTTC. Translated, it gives CASSLQTGPQETQYF. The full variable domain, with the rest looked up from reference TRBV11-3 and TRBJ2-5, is EAGVVQSPRYKIIEKKQPVAFWCNPISGHNTLYWYLQNLGQGPELLIRYENEEAVDDSQLPKDRFSAERLKGVDSTLKIQPAELGDSAVYLCASSLQTGPQETQYFGPGTRLLVL.

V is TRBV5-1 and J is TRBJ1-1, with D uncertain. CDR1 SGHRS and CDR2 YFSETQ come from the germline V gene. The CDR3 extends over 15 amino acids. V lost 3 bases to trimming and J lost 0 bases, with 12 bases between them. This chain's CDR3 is CASSSNSVMNTEAFF. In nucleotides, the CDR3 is TGCGCCAGCAGCTCCAATTCAGTGATGAACACTGAAGCTTTCTTT.

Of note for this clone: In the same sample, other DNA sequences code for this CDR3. CDR3 protein: CASSLTGTNTEAFF. Written as DNA, the CDR3 is TGCGCCAGCAGCTTGACAGGGACCAACACTGAAGCTTTCTTT. This chain links TRBV5-1 with TRBJ1-1, with D perhaps matching TRBD1 (6 bases). Germline CDR1 and CDR2: SGHRS and YFSETQ. Trimming stripped 1 base from V and 2 bases from J, with 9 bases between. CDR3 size: 14 residues.

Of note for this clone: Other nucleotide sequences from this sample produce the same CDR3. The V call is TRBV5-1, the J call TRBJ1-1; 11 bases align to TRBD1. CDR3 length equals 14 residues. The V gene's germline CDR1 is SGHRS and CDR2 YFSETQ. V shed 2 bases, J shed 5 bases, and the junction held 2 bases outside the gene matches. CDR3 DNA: TGCGCCAGCAGCTTAGGGACAGGGGGGACTGAAGCTTTCTTT. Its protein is CASSLGTGGTEAFF.

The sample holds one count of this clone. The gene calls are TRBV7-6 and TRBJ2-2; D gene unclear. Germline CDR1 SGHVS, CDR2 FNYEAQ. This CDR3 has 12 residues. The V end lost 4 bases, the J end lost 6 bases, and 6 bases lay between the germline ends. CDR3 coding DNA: TGTGCCAGCAGCTATCAGGCCGGGGAGCTGTTTTTT. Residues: CASSYQAGELFF.

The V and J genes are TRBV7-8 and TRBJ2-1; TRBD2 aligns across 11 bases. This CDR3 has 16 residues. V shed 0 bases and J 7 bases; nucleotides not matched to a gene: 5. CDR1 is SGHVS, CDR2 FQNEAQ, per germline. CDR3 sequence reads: CASSLALAGGRNEQFF. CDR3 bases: TGTGCCAGCAGCTTAGCTCTAGCGGGGGGCCGGAATGAGCAGTTCTTC.

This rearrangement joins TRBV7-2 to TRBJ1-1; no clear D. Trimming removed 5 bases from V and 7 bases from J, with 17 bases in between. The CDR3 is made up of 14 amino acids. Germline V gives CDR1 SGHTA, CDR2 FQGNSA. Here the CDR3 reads CASSRELRQLEAFF. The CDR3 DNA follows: TGTGCCAGCAGCCGCGAGTTGAGGCAGCTTGAAGCTTTCTTT.

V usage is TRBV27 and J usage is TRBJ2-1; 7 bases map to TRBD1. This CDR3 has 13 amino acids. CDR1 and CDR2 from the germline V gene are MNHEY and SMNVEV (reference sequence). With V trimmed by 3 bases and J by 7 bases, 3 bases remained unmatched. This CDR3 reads CASSFNRGNEQFF. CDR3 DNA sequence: TGTGCCAGCAGTTTCAACAGGGGAAATGAGCAGTTCTTC.

CDR3 amino acids: CASSLGAGDTQYF. CDR3 bases: TGTGCCAGCAGCTTAGGGGCGGGGGATACGCAGTATTTT. This chain connects TRBV7-9 to TRBJ2-3; D is perhaps TRBD2 (6 bases). Trimming stripped 1 base from V and 6 bases from J, with 8 bases between. The CDR3 consists of 13 residues. The germline V gene has CDR1 SEHNR and CDR2 FQNEAQ (reference sequence).

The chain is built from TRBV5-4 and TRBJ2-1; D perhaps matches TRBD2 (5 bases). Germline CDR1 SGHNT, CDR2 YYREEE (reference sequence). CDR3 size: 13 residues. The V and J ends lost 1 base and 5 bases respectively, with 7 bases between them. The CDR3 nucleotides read TGTGCCAGCAGCTTGAGGACTGACAATGAGCAGTTCTTC. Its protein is CASSLRTDNEQFF. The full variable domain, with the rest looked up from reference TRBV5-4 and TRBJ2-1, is ETGVTQSPTHLIKTRGQQVTLRCSSQSGHNTVSWYQQALGQGPQFIFQYYREEENGRGNFPPRFSGLQFPNYSSELNVNALELDDSALYLCASSLRTDNEQFFGPGTRLTVL.

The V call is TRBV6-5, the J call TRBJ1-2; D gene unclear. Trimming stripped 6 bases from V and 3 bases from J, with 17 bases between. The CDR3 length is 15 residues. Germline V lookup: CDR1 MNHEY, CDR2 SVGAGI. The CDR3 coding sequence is TGTGCCAGCAGCCGCTCACCCAGAGGAGACTATGGCTACACCTTC. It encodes CASSRSPRGDYGYTF.

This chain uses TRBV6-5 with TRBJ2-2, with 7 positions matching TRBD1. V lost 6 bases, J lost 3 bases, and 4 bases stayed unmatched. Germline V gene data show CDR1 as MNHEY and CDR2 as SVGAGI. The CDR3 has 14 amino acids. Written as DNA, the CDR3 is TGTGCCAGCAGCCCGGGACAGTACACCGGGGAGCTGTTTTTT. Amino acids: CASSPGQYTGELFF.